A single sample gave rise to the 22 T cell receptor beta chains below, sequenced in a study of cytomegalovirus exposure and HLA in healthy donors. PCR amplification relied on 60 Vbeta primers (plus 13 Jbeta primers). Profiling relied on immunoSEQ multiplex PCR, and the TCRdb table lists in-frame clones only, not all of them. The repertoire holds around 170,000 clones, with 65% to 80% as singletons. Sequencing was performed on PBMCs. Source of these receptors: a young woman in good health and CMV-seropositive.

The genes are TRBV18 and TRBJ2-5; D gene ambiguous. V was clipped by 0 bases and J by 2 bases, with 4 bases between them. The germline V gene has CDR1 KGHSH and CDR2 LQKENI. CDR3 length: 13 amino acids. The CDR3 bases are TGTGCCAGCTCACCACCGACACAAGAGACCCAGTACTTC. As protein: CASSPPTQETQYF.

This chain joins TRBV29-1 and TRBJ2-7; 9 bases are shared with TRBD1. This CDR3 has 12 residues. With V trimmed by 8 bases and J by 5 bases, 7 bases remained unmatched. CDR1 is SQVTM, CDR2 ANQGSEA, per germline. The CDR3 is CSTRQGVNEQYF. The CDR3 DNA reads as TGCAGCACTAGACAGGGGGTGAACGAGCAGTACTTC.

The sample holds a few counts of this clone. The V call is TRBV5-8, the J call TRBJ1-6; 9 bases are a match to TRBD1. Trimming cost V 6 bases and J 7 bases; bases outside gene matches: 11. The CDR3 sequence is 16 residues long. The V gene's germline CDR1 is SGHTS and CDR2 YDEGEE. CDR3 protein: CASTLVGTGLNSPLHF. Written as DNA, the CDR3 is TGTGCCAGCACCCTGGTCGGGACAGGGCTAAATTCACCCCTCCACTTT.

This clone was recorded a few times. The chain recombines TRBV15 with TRBJ1-5, with D perhaps TRBD1 (5 bases). V gave up 4 bases and J gave up 5 bases, with 9 bases separating them. CDR1 is LNHNV, CDR2 YYDKDF, per germline (reference sequence). The CDR3 loop spans 13 amino acids. The DNA of the CDR3 is TGTGCCACCAGCACGACAGTTCATCAGCCCCAGCATTTT. Encoded protein: CATSTTVHQPQHF.

The chain joins TRBV6-5 to TRBJ2-2, with unresolved D. V dropped 9 bases and J dropped 0 bases, with 11 bases sitting between them. Germline V gene data show CDR1 as MNHEY and CDR2 as SVGAGI. The CDR3 contains 14 residues. The CDR3 DNA reads as TGTGCCAGAAGTGAGGCAGCGAACACCGGGGAGCTGTTTTTT. It encodes CARSEAANTGELFF.

Points on this clone: The identical CDR3 is also encoded by other nucleotide sequences in the sample. V gene TRBV6-1 combines with J gene TRBJ2-7, with D perhaps matching TRBD2 (7 bases). Germline-derived CDR1 and CDR2 are MNHNS and SASEGT. The CDR3 covers 14 residues. Trimming took off 2 bases at V and 1 base at J, with 9 bases between the two ends. As DNA, the CDR3 is TGTGCCAGCAGTGAAAGGGGGGGGTCCTACGAGCAGTACTTC. This codes for CASSERGGSYEQYF.

The V call is TRBV15, the J call TRBJ1-2; TRBD1 aligns across 7 bases. Germline V lookup: CDR1 LNHNV, CDR2 YYDKDF (reference sequence). The junction had 12 bases not matched to a gene; V was cut back by 5 bases and J by 3 bases. The CDR3 sequence is 16 residues long. The CDR3 sequence: CATSPATKTGYYGYTF. The CDR3 DNA sequence: TGTGCCACCAGCCCCGCTACCAAGACAGGGTACTATGGCTACACCTTC.

The chain recombines TRBV28 with TRBJ1-2, with 8 bases identical to TRBD1. This CDR3 is 13 amino acids long. The germline CDR1 and CDR2 sequences are MDHEN and SYDVKM. V shed 6 bases, J shed 8 bases, and the junction held 8 bases outside the gene matches. The CDR3, as DNA: TGTGCCAGCAGAACTCCAGGGGGCGCGGGCTACACCTTC. Residues: CASRTPGGAGYTF.

Concerning this clone itself: Mismatch with germline at one junction end may stem from a read error. The rearrangement joins TRBV6-5 to TRBJ2-1, with 7 bases lining up with TRBD1. Germline V gene data show CDR1 as MNHEY and CDR2 as SVGAGI. This CDR3 region has 16 residues. The CDR3 loop reads CASRYSVGTASGEQFF. In DNA form, the CDR3 reads TGTGCCAGCAGATACTCGGTCGGGACAGCGTCGGGTGAGCAGTTCTTC.

CDR3: CASGSPVAANEKLFF. For the CDR3, the DNA is TGTGCCAGCGGGTCTCCGGTGGCGGCTAATGAAAAACTGTTTTTT. This rearrangement joins TRBV28 to TRBJ1-4; no firm D call. The CDR3 has 15 residues. Germline CDR1 MDHEN, CDR2 SYDVKM. V dropped 8 bases and J dropped 3 bases, with 16 bases sitting between them.

The chain combines TRBV4-3 with TRBJ2-7; tentatively, D is TRBD2 (7 bases). Trimming took off 0 bases at V and 7 bases at J, with 13 bases between the two ends. The CDR3 length is 14 residues. Germline CDR1 and CDR2: LGHNA and YSLEER. The CDR3: CASSQDSRGGEQYF. DNA of the CDR3: TGCGCCAGCAGCCAAGATAGTAGGGGGGGGGAGCAGTACTTC.

CDR3 nucleotide sequence: TGTGCTAGTGGTTTCAACAGGGGGCCCTACGAGCAGTACTTC. Translation: CASGFNRGPYEQYF. V usage is TRBV12-5 and J usage is TRBJ2-7; 9 bases fit TRBD1. The CDR3 spans 14 residues. J lost 2 bases, V lost 3 bases, and 2 bases had no gene match. Germline V gene data show CDR1 as LGHNT and CDR2 as FRNRAP.

This clone was observed a few times. The rearrangement joins TRBV4-1 to TRBJ2-4, with TRBD1 matching 8 bases. The germline gives CDR1 MGHRA, CDR2 YSYEKL. CDR3 length: 15 amino acids. Trimming took 1 base from V and 6 from J; bases not matched to a gene: 5. CDR3 loop: CASSQGTGPRNIQYF. The CDR3 coding sequence is TGCGCCAGCAGCCAAGGGACAGGGCCTCGAAACATTCAGTACTTC.

The gene calls are TRBV7-2 and TRBJ1-5; no reliable D call. The V end lost 2 bases, the J end lost 10 bases, and 9 bases lay between the germline ends. Germline loops: CDR1 SGHTA, CDR2 FQGNSA. The CDR3 has 12 amino acids. The CDR3 loop reads CASSLMRSPQHF. The CDR3 coding sequence is TGTGCCAGCAGCTTAATGCGCTCCCCCCAGCATTTT.

The chain links TRBV6-5 to TRBJ2-2; 8 nucleotides agree with TRBD2. The CDR3 contains 15 residues. After removal of 2 bases from V and 6 bases from J, the junction contained 5 bases not matched to a gene. Germline V gene lookup returns CDR1 MNHEY and CDR2 SVGAGI. Written as DNA, the CDR3 is TGTGCCAGCAGTTACAGCGGGGGCTGGGCCGGGGAGCTGTTTTTT. It is translated as CASSYSGGWAGELFF.

The DNA for the CDR3 is TGTGCCAGCAGCCCCGGGACAGCGCTCCCCTACGAGCAGTACTTC. Its translation: CASSPGTALPYEQYF. This sequence joins TRBV11-3 and TRBJ2-7, with 7 bases fitting TRBD1. With V trimmed by 5 bases and J by 2 bases, 9 bases remained unmatched. Germline-derived CDR1 and CDR2 are SGHNT and YENEEA. CDR3 length: 15 residues.

The chain uses TRBV11-3 and TRBJ2-1; perhaps TRBD2 as D (5 bases). The CDR3 covers 15 residues. V was trimmed by 0 bases and J by 7 bases, leaving 13 bases between them. CDR1 is SGHNT, CDR2 YENEEA, per germline. The CDR3 sequence is CASSLDSLGPNEQFF. CDR3 in DNA: TGTGCCAGCAGCTTAGATTCACTAGGCCCGAATGAGCAGTTCTTC. Full variable domain (missing parts from reference TRBV11-3 and TRBJ2-1): EAGVVQSPRYKIIEKKQPVAFWCNPISGHNTLYWYLQNLGQGPELLIRYENEEAVDDSQLPKDRFSAERLKGVDSTLKIQPAELGDSAVYLCASSLDSLGPNEQFFGPGTRLTVL.

The V call is TRBV5-4, the J call TRBJ2-2; TRBD1 matches 8 bases. The CDR3 contains 15 residues. The germline V gene encodes CDR1 SGHNT and CDR2 YYREEE (reference sequence). V dropped 4 bases and J dropped 1; count of bases not matched to a gene: 3. CDR3 region: CASSDRGKNTGELFF. The DNA of the CDR3 is TGTGCCAGCAGCGACAGGGGTAAGAACACCGGGGAGCTGTTTTTT.

The rearrangement links TRBV9 to TRBJ1-5; 7 bases map to TRBD1. The V gene's germline CDR1 is SGDLS and CDR2 YYNGEE. This CDR3 is 15 amino acids long. V trimming: 0 bases; J trimming: 4 bases; junction bases outside the gene matches: 4. CDR3 nucleotide sequence: TGTGCCAGCAGCGTAGCCGGGACAGCAAATCAGCCCCAGCATTTT. It translates to CASSVAGTANQPQHF.

The chain employs TRBV4-1 and TRBJ1-5; possible D gene TRBD1, 6 bases. The CDR3 is 19 residues long. Germline CDR1 MGHRA, CDR2 YSYEKL. V was clipped by 1 base and J by 0 bases, with 19 bases between them. The CDR3 region has the DNA TGCGCCAGCAGCCAAGCTGCGGGGGCCAGAGGAACTAGCAATCAGCCCCAGCATTTT. As protein: CASSQAAGARGTSNQPQHF.

V is TRBV6-1 and J is TRBJ1-1, with 9 bases fitting TRBD1. V was clipped by 0 bases and J by 4 bases; unmatched bases: 6. This CDR3 has 16 amino acids. Germline CDR1 and CDR2: MNHNS and SASEGT. This chain's CDR3 is CASSEAARQGGTEAFF. The CDR3 DNA follows: TGTGCCAGCAGTGAAGCGGCAAGACAGGGGGGCACTGAAGCTTTCTTT.

The chain combines TRBV4-3 with TRBJ2-2, with TRBD1 matching over 7 bases. The V and J ends lost 3 bases and 2 bases, in that order; junction bases with no gene match: 3. The CDR3 sequence is 15 residues long. Germline CDR1 LGHNA, CDR2 YSLEER. The CDR3 is CASSQDRFNTGELFF. In DNA, the CDR3 is TGCGCCAGCAGCCAGGACAGGTTTAACACCGGGGAGCTGTTTTTT.